The 10 T cell receptor beta chains listed next were all sequenced from one sample in a study of blood T cell repertoires in COVID-19. TCRdb's table, derived via immunoSEQ multiplex PCR, lists solely in-frame clones and lacks some. The table has 140,000 to 150,000 clones, 75% to 90% seen once. Sequencing was done on a sample of peripheral blood. The origin of the receptors is a human donor in a cohort sampled during active COVID-19.

V is TRBV19 and J is TRBJ2-7, with 9 positions matching TRBD1. J was trimmed by 1 base and V by 5 bases; bases with no gene match: 3. CDR3 length: 14 residues. Germline V gene lookup returns CDR1 LNHDA and CDR2 SQIVND (reference sequence). CDR3 in DNA: TGTGCCAGTAGTCGGGACAGGGTATCCTACGAGCAGTACTTC. It encodes CASSRDRVSYEQYF. Using reference TRBV19 and TRBJ2-7 for the parts outside the CDR3, the full variable domain is DGGITQSPKYLFRKEGQNVTLSCEQNLNHDAMYWYRQDPGQGLRLIYYSQIVNDFQKGDIAEGYSVSREKKESFPLTVTSAQKNPTAFYLCASSRDRVSYEQYFGPGTRLTVT.

The V gene is TRBV12-3 or TRBV12-4, the J gene TRBJ1-5; D gene unclear. The CDR3 runs to 13 residues. The V end was cut by 5 bases, the J end by 11 bases, with 16 bases between. CDR3 sequence: CASSLLTSKAQHF. As DNA, the CDR3 is TGTGCCAGCAGTCTCTTAACGAGTAAAGCCCAGCATTTT.

This clone was seen only a few times. The chain links TRBV9 to TRBJ2-3, with D possibly being TRBD1 (5 bases). CDR1 and CDR2 (germline): SGDLS, YYNGEE. V was trimmed by 2 bases and J by 2 bases, leaving 9 bases between them. The CDR3 contains 14 residues. This CDR3 reads CASSVKGDTDTQYF. The CDR3 region has the DNA TGTGCCAGCAGCGTTAAAGGGGACACAGATACGCAGTATTTT.

The rearrangement links TRBV9 to TRBJ1-6, with D perhaps TRBD1 (6 bases). The CDR3 has 15 residues. From germline, CDR1 is SGDLS and CDR2 YYNGEE. Deletions cut 1 base from V and 6 bases from J, with 11 bases between. Here the CDR3 reads CASSVYYRVNSPLHF. For the CDR3, the DNA is TGTGCCAGCAGCGTATACTACAGGGTTAATTCACCCCTCCACTTT.

The chain combines TRBV2 with TRBJ1-2; TRBD1 might be the D (5 bases). Germline V gene sequence: CDR1 SNHLY, CDR2 FYNNEI. This CDR3 is 14 amino acids long. V dropped 8 bases and J dropped 4 bases, with 17 bases sitting between them. CDR3: CASSPSGAPYGYTF. CDR3 DNA sequence: TGTGCCAGCTCTCCTAGCGGGGCGCCCTATGGCTACACCTTC.

V usage is TRBV30 and J usage is TRBJ1-4; TRBD1 might be the D (5 bases). V was cut by 2 bases and J by 8 bases, with 15 bases left in between. The germline gives CDR1 GTSNPN, CDR2 SVGIG (reference sequence). CDR3 length: 14 amino acids. The CDR3 here is CAWSKPGRAEKLFF. The DNA for the CDR3 is TGTGCCTGGAGTAAACCCGGCAGGGCGGAAAAACTGTTTTTT.

The chain joins TRBV6-5 to TRBJ2-7, with 7 bases matching TRBD1. Trimming cost V 6 bases and J 2 bases; bases outside gene matches: 4. From germline, CDR1 is MNHEY and CDR2 SVGAGI. CDR3 length: 13 amino acids. CDR3: CASSTGVAYEQYF. CDR3 in DNA: TGTGCCAGCAGCACAGGGGTGGCCTACGAGCAGTACTTC.

This rearrangement joins TRBV2 to TRBJ1-1; no clear D gene. V gave up 4 bases and J gave up 4 bases, with 19 bases separating them. The germline V gene encodes CDR1 SNHLY and CDR2 FYNNEI. The CDR3 has 16 amino acids. The CDR3 DNA reads as TGTGCCAGCAGTGCCCAAAGTGGCAGGATGTCCACTGAAGCTTTCTTT. This codes for CASSAQSGRMSTEAFF.

The table lists this clone with a few counts. This sequence joins TRBV3-1 (or the pseudogene TRBV3-2) and TRBJ2-3; D gene ambiguous. Germline-derived CDR1 and CDR2 are LGHDT and YNNKEL (reference sequence). This CDR3 has 13 residues. V lost 4 bases and J lost 0, with 5 bases in between. CDR3 loop: CASSLRSTDTQYF. DNA for the CDR3: TGTGCCAGCAGCCTTCGGAGCACAGATACGCAGTATTTT.

This clone was counted a few times. V and J are TRBV9 and TRBJ2-7; 9 bases fit TRBD1. V shed 0 bases and J 5 bases; nucleotides not matched to a gene: 6. This CDR3 is built from 15 residues. Germline V lookup: CDR1 SGDLS, CDR2 YYNGEE. DNA of the CDR3: TGTGCCAGCAGCGTAGGGAGACAGGGGGACAACGAGCAGTACTTC. Translating it yields CASSVGRQGDNEQYF.